This T cell receptor (beta chain) is drawn from a study of graft-versus-host responses after intestinal transplantation. Study-wide background: Among the recipients, all got anti-thymocyte globulin induction and then tacrolimus and steroids for around 3 years.

This clone was seen ten or more times. Co-plating was performed using roughly 200,000 CFSE-labeled responder cells and roughly 200,000 irradiated, violet-dye-labeled stimulator cells. Trimming cost V 3 bases and J 5 bases, with 10 bases left between them. The CDR3 loop spans 14 amino acids. Germline V gives CDR1 LNHDA, CDR2 SQIVND (reference sequence). Assay: immunoSEQ multiplex PCR; the TCRdb copy retains only in-frame clones and omits some. The table has 20,000 to 25,000 clones, 30% to 40% seen once. Material: alloreactive CD8+ T cells from a mixed lymphocyte reaction culture, obtained before intestinal transplant. As for subset: CFSE-low proliferating T cells sorted from roughly six-day pre-transplant mixed lymphocyte reaction (GvH or HvG direction). The TCR was taken from a human patient who received an intestinal transplant. The chain is built from TRBV19 and TRBJ2-2; TRBD1 might be the D (6 bases). The CDR3 nucleotides are TGTGCCAGTAGTATGACAGGAAGTACCGGGGAGCTGTTTTTT. It translates to CASSMTGSTGELFF.